These T cell receptor beta chains were read from a single sample in a study of T cell repertoires in cytomegalovirus infection. No antigen has been identified for these receptors. TCRdb passed the reads through MiXCR, listing each CDR3 protein once. The data hold tens of thousands of distinct CDR3 sequences, with roughly 20% observed a single time. The input for sequencing was CD8+ T cells from cultured PBMCs, taken from culture after CMV antigen stimulation. These receptor sequences come from a human donor in good health (CMV status not recorded). Some clones in this sample may be carry-over from other donors' samples. CDR3s include the opening cysteine and the closing phenylalanine or tryptophan. A D gene is named only where the DNA matches it firmly. Some rows have no size entry. The others give once, few or many, or a class for an expanded clone.

d_gene: TRBD2
abundance: few
j_gene: TRBJ2-3
v_gene: TRBV12-3/TRBV12-4
CDR3nt: TGTGCCAGCAGTATCCCGACTAGCGCTACGCAGTATTTT
CDR3aa: CASSIPTSATQYF

d_gene: .
abundance: many
j_gene: TRBJ1-1
v_gene: TRBV7-9
CDR3nt: TGTGCCAGCAGCCCCCCGGTACGGGCCATAGGAACTGAAGCTTTCTTT
CDR3aa: CASSPPVRAIGTEAFF

d_gene: .
abundance: many
j_gene: TRBJ1-5
v_gene: TRBV4-1
CDR3nt: TGCGCCAGCAGCCAAGTGGGGGGCGAACCGGGGAGAGTAAGCAATCAGCCCCAGCATTTT
CDR3aa: CASSQVGGEPGRVSNQPQHF

d_gene: .
abundance: few
j_gene: TRBJ2-1
v_gene: TRBV6-6
CDR3nt: TGTGCCAGCAGTTACTCGAGAACCGACCAAAAAGATAGTGATGAGCAGTTCTTC
CDR3aa: CASSYSRTDQKDSDEQFF

d_gene: .
abundance: few
j_gene: TRBJ2-2
v_gene: TRBV7-8
CDR3nt: TGTGCCAGCACCCTAGGGGGGATCGGGGCCGGGGAGCTGTTTTTT
CDR3aa: CASTLGGIGAGELFF

d_gene: .
abundance: .
j_gene: TRBJ2-7
v_gene: TRBV7-9
CDR3nt: TGTGCCAGCAGCTTTCAGGGGAACGACTACGAGCAGTACTTC
CDR3aa: CASSFQGNDYEQYF

d_gene: TRBD2
abundance: few
j_gene: TRBJ2-1
v_gene: TRBV11-2
CDR3nt: TGTGCCAGCAGCTTAGGTCTAGCGGGGGGGATTACCTACAATGAGCAGTTCTTC
CDR3aa: CASSLGLAGGITYNEQFF

d_gene: .
abundance: few
j_gene: TRBJ1-6
v_gene: TRBV12-3/TRBV12-4
CDR3nt: TGTGCCAGCAGACCTGGACAGCTTAATTCACCCCTCCACTTT
CDR3aa: CASRPGQLNSPLHF

d_gene: .
abundance: few
j_gene: TRBJ1-1
v_gene: TRBV7-9
CDR3nt: TGTGCCAGCACCCCGGGACCTAAGAACACTGAAGCTTTCTTT
CDR3aa: CASTPGPKNTEAFF

d_gene: .
abundance: many
j_gene: TRBJ2-3
v_gene: TRBV12-3/TRBV12-4
CDR3nt: TGTGCCAGCAGTTTAGCGTTAACCAGCACAGATACGCAGTATTTT
CDR3aa: CASSLALTSTDTQYF

d_gene: TRBD2
abundance: .
j_gene: TRBJ2-3
v_gene: TRBV28
CDR3nt: TGTGCCAGCAGAAAATCTAGCGGGGGGGCGGATACGCAGTACTTT
CDR3aa: CASRKSSGGADTQYF

d_gene: .
abundance: .
j_gene: TRBJ2-3
v_gene: TRBV7-2
CDR3nt: TGTGCCAGCAGACCCACAAGAGGTCTAACAGATACGCAGTATTTT
CDR3aa: CASRPTRGLTDTQYF

d_gene: .
abundance: .
j_gene: TRBJ2-1
v_gene: TRBV6-2/TRBV6-3
CDR3nt: TGTGCCAGCAGTTACTTGGGCCCACCTTACAATGAGCAGTTCTTC
CDR3aa: CASSYLGPPYNEQFF

d_gene: TRBD2
abundance: .
j_gene: TRBJ2-4
v_gene: TRBV9
CDR3nt: TGTGCCAGCAGCGTAGCTGGGACTATCGGAAACATTCAGTACTTC
CDR3aa: CASSVAGTIGNIQYF

d_gene: TRBD2
abundance: many
j_gene: TRBJ2-1
v_gene: TRBV27
CDR3nt: TGTGCCAGCAGCCCAGCATATCCAGCGGGGGAGTACAATGAGCAGTTCTTC
CDR3aa: CASSPAYPAGEYNEQFF

d_gene: .
abundance: many
j_gene: TRBJ2-3
v_gene: TRBV6-2/TRBV6-3
CDR3nt: TGTGCCAGCATGAGTTCCACAGATACGCAGTATTTT
CDR3aa: CASMSSTDTQYF

d_gene: TRBD1
abundance: .
j_gene: TRBJ1-2
v_gene: TRBV5-4
CDR3nt: TGTGCCAGCAGAGACAGGGCAGCTAACTATGGCTACACCTTC
CDR3aa: CASRDRAANYGYTF

d_gene: .
abundance: few
j_gene: TRBJ2-2
v_gene: TRBV7-7
CDR3nt: TGTGCTAGCAGCCTCCTTCCGACACTCCTCAGGACTGGCGGGGAGCTGTTTTTT
CDR3aa: CASSLLPTLLRTGGELFF

d_gene: .
abundance: few
j_gene: TRBJ2-3
v_gene: TRBV7-7
CDR3nt: TGTGCTAGCAGCCGTACGGAGAGGGCTAGCACAGATACGCAGTATTTT
CDR3aa: CASSRTERASTDTQYF

d_gene: .
abundance: few
j_gene: TRBJ1-1
v_gene: TRBV6-5
CDR3nt: TGTGCCAGCAGTTACCGCAGGGGGAACACTGAAGCTTTCTTT
CDR3aa: CASSYRRGNTEAFF

d_gene: .
abundance: few
j_gene: TRBJ1-3
v_gene: TRBV7-9
CDR3nt: TGTGCCAGCAGCTTAGCGGGGCTCCGGCGACAGAGATCTGGAAACACCATATATTTT
CDR3aa: CASSLAGLRRQRSGNTIYF

d_gene: .
abundance: many
j_gene: TRBJ1-6
v_gene: TRBV4-1
CDR3nt: TGCGCCAGCAATGTTGGCAACTCACCCCTCCACTTT
CDR3aa: CASNVGNSPLHF

d_gene: TRBD1
abundance: .
j_gene: TRBJ2-1
v_gene: TRBV27
CDR3nt: TGTGCCAGCAGTATAGGGACAGGGGTGCTCTCCTACAATGAGCAGTTCTTC
CDR3aa: CASSIGTGVLSYNEQFF

d_gene: TRBD1
abundance: few
j_gene: TRBJ1-1
v_gene: TRBV7-9
CDR3nt: TGTGCCAGCAGCGCCCAGAGGGGACAGTCAATAAAGGACACTGAAGCTTTCTTT
CDR3aa: CASSAQRGQSIKDTEAFF

d_gene: .
abundance: .
j_gene: TRBJ2-7
v_gene: TRBV6-5
CDR3nt: TGTGCCAGCAGTTACGGGCAGTACGAGCAGTACTTC
CDR3aa: CASSYGQYEQYF

d_gene: .
abundance: few
j_gene: TRBJ1-2
v_gene: TRBV9
CDR3nt: TGTGCCAGCAGCCTGGGAGACGATGGCTACACCTTC
CDR3aa: CASSLGDDGYTF

d_gene: TRBD2
abundance: .
j_gene: TRBJ2-1
v_gene: TRBV7-8
CDR3nt: TGTGCCAGCAGCTCCGCGGGAGGGGGCTACAATGAGCAGTTCTTC
CDR3aa: CASSSAGGGYNEQFF

d_gene: .
abundance: .
j_gene: TRBJ2-3
v_gene: TRBV7-6
CDR3nt: TGTGCCAGCAGCTTAAATTCGAGGGGCGCGGCAGATACGCAGTATTTT
CDR3aa: CASSLNSRGAADTQYF

d_gene: .
abundance: .
j_gene: TRBJ2-1
v_gene: TRBV6-2/TRBV6-3
CDR3nt: TGTGCCAGCAGTCTCTCTGGGGGAGCCTACAATGAGCAGTTCTTC
CDR3aa: CASSLSGGAYNEQFF

d_gene: .
abundance: few
j_gene: TRBJ2-7
v_gene: TRBV7-9
CDR3nt: TGTGCCAGCAGCTCCCCACCCGCGGGACACTACGAGCAGTACTTC
CDR3aa: CASSSPPAGHYEQYF

d_gene: .
abundance: few
j_gene: TRBJ1-1
v_gene: TRBV7-9
CDR3nt: TGTGCCAGCAGCCCGGACTCTGAAGCTTTCTTT
CDR3aa: CASSPDSEAFF

d_gene: TRBD1
abundance: .
j_gene: TRBJ1-1
v_gene: TRBV6-5
CDR3nt: TGTGCCAGCAGTCTAATACAGGGGGTTGGCACTGAAGCTTTCTTT
CDR3aa: CASSLIQGVGTEAFF

d_gene: .
abundance: .
j_gene: TRBJ1-2
v_gene: TRBV7-2
CDR3nt: TGTGCCAGCAGCTTAAAGTTAGTTCGGGGCTATGGCTACACCTTC
CDR3aa: CASSLKLVRGYGYTF

d_gene: .
abundance: .
j_gene: TRBJ1-6
v_gene: TRBV14
CDR3nt: TGTGCCAGCAGCCAATTGAGCGGTTCACCCCTCCACTTT
CDR3aa: CASSQLSGSPLHF

d_gene: TRBD1
abundance: few
j_gene: TRBJ2-2
v_gene: TRBV6-1
CDR3nt: TGTGCCAGCAGCCACGAAAAGACAGGGTGGACCGGGGAGCTGTTTTTT
CDR3aa: CASSHEKTGWTGELFF

d_gene: .
abundance: few
j_gene: TRBJ2-1
v_gene: TRBV9
CDR3nt: TGTGCCAGCAGTCGTCTGGAGGGGCTCAATGAGCAGTTCTTC
CDR3aa: CASSRLEGLNEQFF

d_gene: .
abundance: .
j_gene: TRBJ2-1
v_gene: TRBV6-1
CDR3nt: TGTGCCAGCACTAGGCTGTCTAAGTACAATGAGCAGTTCTTC
CDR3aa: CASTRLSKYNEQFF

d_gene: .
abundance: few
j_gene: TRBJ2-7
v_gene: TRBV7-2
CDR3nt: TGTGCCAGCAGCTTAGGACATCCAAGCTCCTACGAGCAGTACTTC
CDR3aa: CASSLGHPSSYEQYF

d_gene: TRBD2
abundance: .
j_gene: TRBJ2-3
v_gene: TRBV7-2
CDR3nt: TGTGCCAGCAGCATCAGACTAGCCCGAGACACAGATACGCAGTATTTT
CDR3aa: CASSIRLARDTDTQYF

d_gene: .
abundance: .
j_gene: TRBJ1-1
v_gene: TRBV5-1
CDR3nt: TGCGCCAGAAGCGCCGCACCACAGGGTACTGAAGCTTTCTTT
CDR3aa: CARSAAPQGTEAFF

d_gene: .
abundance: .
j_gene: TRBJ2-7
v_gene: TRBV7-9
CDR3nt: TGTGCCAGCAGCCGGCGGGACAGCTTCTACGAGCAGTACTTC
CDR3aa: CASSRRDSFYEQYF

d_gene: .
abundance: .
j_gene: TRBJ2-7
v_gene: TRBV12-3/TRBV12-4
CDR3nt: TGTGCCAGCAGTTTTGGGGGCCCCTACGAGCAGTACTTC
CDR3aa: CASSFGGPYEQYF

d_gene: TRBD2
abundance: .
j_gene: TRBJ2-1
v_gene: TRBV7-8
CDR3nt: TGTGCCAGCAGCCCGGGACTAGCAGGGAAAGATGAGCAGTTCTTC
CDR3aa: CASSPGLAGKDEQFF

d_gene: .
abundance: few
j_gene: TRBJ2-3
v_gene: TRBV4-3
CDR3nt: TGCGCCAGCAGCCGCGTCTCATTGGGAGCAGATACGCAGTATTTT
CDR3aa: CASSRVSLGADTQYF

d_gene: .
abundance: .
j_gene: TRBJ1-1
v_gene: TRBV12-3/TRBV12-4
CDR3nt: TGTGCCAGCAGTTTAAATGGGCCTGAAGCTTTCTTT
CDR3aa: CASSLNGPEAFF

d_gene: .
abundance: .
j_gene: TRBJ2-1
v_gene: TRBV7-6
CDR3nt: TGTGCCAGCAGCTTAAGGGTGGACTCCTACAATGAGCAGTTCTTC
CDR3aa: CASSLRVDSYNEQFF

d_gene: .
abundance: .
j_gene: TRBJ1-2
v_gene: TRBV7-9
CDR3nt: TGTGCCAGCAGCCATTTCACGCGGGGGACCACTAACTATGGCTACACCTTC
CDR3aa: CASSHFTRGTTNYGYTF

d_gene: .
abundance: many
j_gene: TRBJ1-1
v_gene: TRBV11-3
CDR3nt: TGTGCCAGCAGCCTATTCTACGGCACTGAAGCTTTCTTT
CDR3aa: CASSLFYGTEAFF

d_gene: TRBD2
abundance: .
j_gene: TRBJ2-7
v_gene: TRBV7-2
CDR3nt: TGTGCCAGCAGCTTAAACGCGGCGCGCGGGGGCTACGAGCAGTACTTC
CDR3aa: CASSLNAARGGYEQYF

d_gene: .
abundance: few
j_gene: TRBJ2-3
v_gene: TRBV6-1
CDR3nt: TGTGCCAGCAGTGAAGACAGGGCTAGCACAGATACGCAGTATTTT
CDR3aa: CASSEDRASTDTQYF

d_gene: TRBD2
abundance: few
j_gene: TRBJ2-3
v_gene: TRBV28
CDR3nt: TGTGCCAGCAGTTTAGCGGGGGGTGCCACAGATACGCAGTATTTT
CDR3aa: CASSLAGGATDTQYF

d_gene: .
abundance: few
j_gene: TRBJ2-2
v_gene: TRBV12-3/TRBV12-4
CDR3nt: TGTGCCAGCAGTTTCGCAGGGAAGAACACCGGGGAGCTGTTTTTT
CDR3aa: CASSFAGKNTGELFF

d_gene: .
abundance: few
j_gene: TRBJ2-7
v_gene: TRBV6-1
CDR3nt: TGTGCCAGCGGGGTAGGAACCAAAGGGACACAGTCCTACGAGCAGTACTTC
CDR3aa: CASGVGTKGTQSYEQYF

d_gene: TRBD1
abundance: few
j_gene: TRBJ1-1
v_gene: TRBV4-3
CDR3nt: TGCGCCAGCAGCCAAGACAGGGGGCGATGGGGCACTGAAGCTTTCTTT
CDR3aa: CASSQDRGRWGTEAFF

d_gene: .
abundance: few
j_gene: TRBJ1-5
v_gene: TRBV6-2/TRBV6-3
CDR3nt: TGTGCCAGCAGTTACGGGGGGTCCCAGCATTTT
CDR3aa: CASSYGGSQHF

d_gene: TRBD1
abundance: .
j_gene: TRBJ1-5
v_gene: TRBV24-1
CDR3nt: TGTGCCACCAGTGCGACAGGGGGCAATCAGCCCCAGCATTTT
CDR3aa: CATSATGGNQPQHF

d_gene: TRBD2
abundance: .
j_gene: TRBJ2-1
v_gene: TRBV5-1
CDR3nt: TGCGCCAGCAGCTTTAGCGGGGGGGGCAATGAGCAGTTCTTC
CDR3aa: CASSFSGGGNEQFF

d_gene: .
abundance: .
j_gene: TRBJ1-1
v_gene: TRBV19
CDR3nt: TGTGCCAGTAGTGAGGGGATGAACACTGAAGCTTTCTTT
CDR3aa: CASSEGMNTEAFF

d_gene: .
abundance: once
j_gene: TRBJ2-3
v_gene: TRBV13
CDR3nt: TGTGCCAGCAGTTTAGGGGAGGCCGGTGATACGCAGTATTTT
CDR3aa: CASSLGEAGDTQYF